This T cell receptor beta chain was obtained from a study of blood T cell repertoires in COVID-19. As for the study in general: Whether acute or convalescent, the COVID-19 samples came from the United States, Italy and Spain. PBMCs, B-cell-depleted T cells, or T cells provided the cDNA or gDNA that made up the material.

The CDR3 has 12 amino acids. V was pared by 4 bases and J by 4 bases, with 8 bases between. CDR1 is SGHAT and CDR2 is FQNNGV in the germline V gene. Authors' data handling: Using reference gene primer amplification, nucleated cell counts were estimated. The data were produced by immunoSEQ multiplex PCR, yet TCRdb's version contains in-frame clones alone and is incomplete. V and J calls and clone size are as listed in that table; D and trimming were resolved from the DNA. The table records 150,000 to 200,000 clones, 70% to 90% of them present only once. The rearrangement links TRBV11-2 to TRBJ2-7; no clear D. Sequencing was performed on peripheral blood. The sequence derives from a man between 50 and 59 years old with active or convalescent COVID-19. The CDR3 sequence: CASSSGLYEQYF. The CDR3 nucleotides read TGTGCCAGCAGCTCAGGTCTGTACGAGCAGTACTTC.